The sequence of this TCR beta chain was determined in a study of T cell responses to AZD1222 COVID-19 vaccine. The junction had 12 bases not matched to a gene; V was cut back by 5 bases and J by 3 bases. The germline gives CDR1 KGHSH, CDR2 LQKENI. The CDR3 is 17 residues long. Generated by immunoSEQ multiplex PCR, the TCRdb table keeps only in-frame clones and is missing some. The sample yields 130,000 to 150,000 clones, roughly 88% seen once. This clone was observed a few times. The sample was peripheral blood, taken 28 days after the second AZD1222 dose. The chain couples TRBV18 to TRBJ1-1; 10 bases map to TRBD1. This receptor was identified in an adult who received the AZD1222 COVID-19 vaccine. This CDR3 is CASSSRQGAKVDTEAFF. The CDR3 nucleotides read TGTGCCAGCTCATCTCGACAGGGGGCTAAGGTGGACACTGAAGCTTTCTTT.